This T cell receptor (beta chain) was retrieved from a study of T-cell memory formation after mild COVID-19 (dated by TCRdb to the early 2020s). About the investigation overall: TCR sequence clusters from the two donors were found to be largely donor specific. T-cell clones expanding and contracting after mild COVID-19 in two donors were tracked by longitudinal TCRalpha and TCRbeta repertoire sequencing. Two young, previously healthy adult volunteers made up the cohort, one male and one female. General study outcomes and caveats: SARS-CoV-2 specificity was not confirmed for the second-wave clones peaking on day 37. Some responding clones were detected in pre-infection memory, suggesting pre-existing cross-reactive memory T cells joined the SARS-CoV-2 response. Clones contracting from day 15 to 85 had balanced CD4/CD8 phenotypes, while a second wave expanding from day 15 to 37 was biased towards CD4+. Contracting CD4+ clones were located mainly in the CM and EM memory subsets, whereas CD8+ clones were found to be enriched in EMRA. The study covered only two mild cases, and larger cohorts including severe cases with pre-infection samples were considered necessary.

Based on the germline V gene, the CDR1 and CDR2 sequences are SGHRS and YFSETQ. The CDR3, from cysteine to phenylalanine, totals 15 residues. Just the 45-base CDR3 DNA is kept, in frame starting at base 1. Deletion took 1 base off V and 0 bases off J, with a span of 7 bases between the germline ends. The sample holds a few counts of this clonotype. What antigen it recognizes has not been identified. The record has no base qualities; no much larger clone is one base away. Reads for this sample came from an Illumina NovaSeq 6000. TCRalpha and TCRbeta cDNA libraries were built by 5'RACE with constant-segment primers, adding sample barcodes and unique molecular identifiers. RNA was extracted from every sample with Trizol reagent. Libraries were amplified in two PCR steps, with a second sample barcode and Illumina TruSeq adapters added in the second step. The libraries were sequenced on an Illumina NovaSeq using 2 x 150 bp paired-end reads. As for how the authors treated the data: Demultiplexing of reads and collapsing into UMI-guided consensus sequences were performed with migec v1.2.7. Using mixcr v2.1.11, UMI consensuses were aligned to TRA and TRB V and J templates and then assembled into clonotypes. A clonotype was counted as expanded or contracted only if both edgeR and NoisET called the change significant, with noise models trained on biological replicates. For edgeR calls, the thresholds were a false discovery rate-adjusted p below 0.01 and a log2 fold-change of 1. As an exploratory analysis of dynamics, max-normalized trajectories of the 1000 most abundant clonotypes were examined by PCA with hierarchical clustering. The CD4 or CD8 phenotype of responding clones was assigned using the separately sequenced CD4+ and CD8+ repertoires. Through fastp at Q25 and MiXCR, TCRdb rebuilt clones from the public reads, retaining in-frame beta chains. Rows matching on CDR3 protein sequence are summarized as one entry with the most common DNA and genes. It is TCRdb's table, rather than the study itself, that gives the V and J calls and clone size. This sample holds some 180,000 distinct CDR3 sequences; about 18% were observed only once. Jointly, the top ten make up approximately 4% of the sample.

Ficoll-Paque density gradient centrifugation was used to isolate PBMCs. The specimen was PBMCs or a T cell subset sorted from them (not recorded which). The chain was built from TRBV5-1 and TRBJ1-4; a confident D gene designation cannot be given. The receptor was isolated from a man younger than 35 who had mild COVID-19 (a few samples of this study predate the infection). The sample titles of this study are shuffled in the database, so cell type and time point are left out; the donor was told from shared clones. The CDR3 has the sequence CASSLIGATNEKLFF. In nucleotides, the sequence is TGCGCCAGCAGCTTGATCGGCGCAACTAATGAAAAACTGTTTTTT. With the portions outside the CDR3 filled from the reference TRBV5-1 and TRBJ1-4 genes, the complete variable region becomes KAGVTQTPRYLIKTRGQQVTLSCSPISGHRSVSWYQQTPGQGLQFLFEYFSETQRNKGNFPGRFSGRQFSNSRSEMNVSTLELGDSALYLCASSLIGATNEKLFFGSGTQLSVL.